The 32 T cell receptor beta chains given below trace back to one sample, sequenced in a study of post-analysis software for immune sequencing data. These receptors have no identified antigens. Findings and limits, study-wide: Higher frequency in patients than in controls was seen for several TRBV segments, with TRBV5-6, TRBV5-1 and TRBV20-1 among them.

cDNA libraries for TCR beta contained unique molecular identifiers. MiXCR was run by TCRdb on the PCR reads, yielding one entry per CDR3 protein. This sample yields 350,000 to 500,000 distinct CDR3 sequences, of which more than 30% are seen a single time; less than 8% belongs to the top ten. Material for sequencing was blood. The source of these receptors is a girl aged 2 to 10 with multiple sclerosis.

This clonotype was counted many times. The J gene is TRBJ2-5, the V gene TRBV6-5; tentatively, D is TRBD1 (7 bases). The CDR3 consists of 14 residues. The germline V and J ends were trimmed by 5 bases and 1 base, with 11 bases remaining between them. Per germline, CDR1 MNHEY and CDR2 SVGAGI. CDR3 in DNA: TGTGCCAGCAGTCGCGGGACAGTCCAAGAGACCCAGTACTTC. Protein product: CASSRGTVQETQYF.

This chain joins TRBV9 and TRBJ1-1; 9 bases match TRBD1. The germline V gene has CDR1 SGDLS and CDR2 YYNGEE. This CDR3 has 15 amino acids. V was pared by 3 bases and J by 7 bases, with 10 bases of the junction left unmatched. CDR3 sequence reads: CASSENPGQGDEAFF. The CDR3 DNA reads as TGTGCCAGCAGCGAGAATCCGGGACAGGGAGATGAAGCTTTCTTT.

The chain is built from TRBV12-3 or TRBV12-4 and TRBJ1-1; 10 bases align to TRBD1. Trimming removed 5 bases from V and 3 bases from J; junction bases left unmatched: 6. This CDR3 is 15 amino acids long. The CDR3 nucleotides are TGTGCCAGCAGTCTTGGGGACAGGGGCGACACTGAAGCTTTCTTT. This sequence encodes CASSLGDRGDTEAFF.

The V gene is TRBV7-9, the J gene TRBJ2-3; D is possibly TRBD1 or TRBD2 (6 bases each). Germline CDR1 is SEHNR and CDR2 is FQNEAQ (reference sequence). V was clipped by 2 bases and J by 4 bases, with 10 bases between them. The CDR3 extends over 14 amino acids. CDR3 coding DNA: TGTGCCAGCAGCTTACGTGGGGGGCCAGATACGCAGTATTTT. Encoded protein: CASSLRGGPDTQYF.

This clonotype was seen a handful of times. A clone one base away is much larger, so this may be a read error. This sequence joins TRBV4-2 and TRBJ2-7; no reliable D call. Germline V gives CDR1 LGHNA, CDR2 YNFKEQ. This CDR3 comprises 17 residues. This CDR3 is CTSSQDTASQSSYEQYF. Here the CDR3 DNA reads TGTACCAGCAGCCAAGATACAGCGTCCCAAAGCTCCTACGAGCAGTACTTC.

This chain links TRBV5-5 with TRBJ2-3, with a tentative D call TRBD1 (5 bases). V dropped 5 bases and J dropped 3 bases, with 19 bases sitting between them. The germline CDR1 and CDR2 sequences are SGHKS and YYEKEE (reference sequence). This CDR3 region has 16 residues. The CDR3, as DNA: TGTGCCAGCAGGGGGCGGCCAGGGCTGGGGACAGATACGCAGTATTTT. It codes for CASRGRPGLGTDTQYF.

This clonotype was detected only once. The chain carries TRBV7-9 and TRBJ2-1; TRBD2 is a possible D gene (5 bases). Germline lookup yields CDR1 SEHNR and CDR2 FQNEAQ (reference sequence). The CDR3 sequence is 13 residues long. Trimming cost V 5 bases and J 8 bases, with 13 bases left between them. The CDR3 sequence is CASSVSAVHEQFF. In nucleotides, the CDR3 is TGTGCCAGCAGCGTATCAGCGGTGCATGAGCAGTTCTTC.

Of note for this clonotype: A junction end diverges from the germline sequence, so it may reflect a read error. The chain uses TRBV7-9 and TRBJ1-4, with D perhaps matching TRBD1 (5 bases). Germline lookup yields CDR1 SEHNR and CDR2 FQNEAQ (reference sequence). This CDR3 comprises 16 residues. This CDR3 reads CASSFSGSRGDEKRFF. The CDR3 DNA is TGTGCCAGCAGCTTTAGCGGCTCGAGGGGCGACGAAAAACGGTTTTTT.

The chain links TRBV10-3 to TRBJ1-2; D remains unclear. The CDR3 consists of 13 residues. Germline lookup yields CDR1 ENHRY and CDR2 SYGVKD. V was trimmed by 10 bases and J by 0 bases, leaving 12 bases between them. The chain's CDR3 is CATGLSTNYGYTF. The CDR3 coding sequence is TGTGCCACAGGCCTCAGTACTAACTATGGCTACACCTTC.

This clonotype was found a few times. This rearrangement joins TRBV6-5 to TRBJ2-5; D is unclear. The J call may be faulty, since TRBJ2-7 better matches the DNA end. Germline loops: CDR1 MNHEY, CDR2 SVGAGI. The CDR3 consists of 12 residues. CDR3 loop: CASSSHRYEQYF. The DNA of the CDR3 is TGTGCCAGCAGTTCCCACAGATACGAGCAGTACTTC.

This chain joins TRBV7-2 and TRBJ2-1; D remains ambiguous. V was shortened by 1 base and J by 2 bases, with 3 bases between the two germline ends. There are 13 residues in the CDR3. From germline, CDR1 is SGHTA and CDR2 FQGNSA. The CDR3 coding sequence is TGTGCCAGCAGCTTAGTTACCTACAATGAGCAGTTCTTC. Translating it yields CASSLVTYNEQFF.

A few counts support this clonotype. The CDR3 loop is CASRPTGANLIATDTQYF. DNA of the CDR3: TGCGCCAGCAGGCCGACAGGGGCTAATTTAATAGCCACAGATACGCAGTATTTT. The genes are TRBV5-1 and TRBJ2-3; 8 positions agree with TRBD1. The CDR3 has 18 residues. V dropped 5 bases and J dropped 2; count of bases not matched to a gene: 16. Germline V gene data show CDR1 as SGHRS and CDR2 as YFSETQ.

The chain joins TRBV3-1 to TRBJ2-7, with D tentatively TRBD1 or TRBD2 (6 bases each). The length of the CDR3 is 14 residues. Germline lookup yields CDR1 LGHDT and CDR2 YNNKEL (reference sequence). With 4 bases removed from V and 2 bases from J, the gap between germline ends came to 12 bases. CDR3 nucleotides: TGTGCCAGCAGCCCCCGGGGGCGCACCTACGAGCAGTACTTC. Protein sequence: CASSPRGRTYEQYF.

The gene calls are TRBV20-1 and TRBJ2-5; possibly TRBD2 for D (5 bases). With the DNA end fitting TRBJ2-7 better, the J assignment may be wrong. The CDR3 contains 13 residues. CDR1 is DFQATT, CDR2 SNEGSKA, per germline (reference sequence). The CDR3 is CSARGSGRGEQYF. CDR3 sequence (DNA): TGCAGTGCTAGAGGATCCGGCCGGGGCGAGCAGTACTTC.

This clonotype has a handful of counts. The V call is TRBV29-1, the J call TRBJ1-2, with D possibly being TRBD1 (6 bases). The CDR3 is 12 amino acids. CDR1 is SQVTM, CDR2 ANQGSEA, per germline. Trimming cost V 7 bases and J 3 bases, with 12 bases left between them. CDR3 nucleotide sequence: TGCAGCGGAGGGGGTTCGGACTATGGCTACACCTTC. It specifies CSGGGSDYGYTF.

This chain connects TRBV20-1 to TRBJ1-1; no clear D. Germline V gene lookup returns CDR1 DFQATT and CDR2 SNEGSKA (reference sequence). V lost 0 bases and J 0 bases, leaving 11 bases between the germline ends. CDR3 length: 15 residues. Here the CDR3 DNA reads TGCAGTGCTAGAGATCTTGGACGCCTGAACACTGAAGCTTTCTTT. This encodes CSARDLGRLNTEAFF.

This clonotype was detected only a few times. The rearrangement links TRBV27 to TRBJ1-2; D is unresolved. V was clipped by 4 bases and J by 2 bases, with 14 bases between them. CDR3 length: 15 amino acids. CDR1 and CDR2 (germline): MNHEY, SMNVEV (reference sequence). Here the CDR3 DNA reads TGTGCCAGCAGTTCCTCGGCAGCCCGAAACTATGGCTACACCTTC. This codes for CASSSSAARNYGYTF.

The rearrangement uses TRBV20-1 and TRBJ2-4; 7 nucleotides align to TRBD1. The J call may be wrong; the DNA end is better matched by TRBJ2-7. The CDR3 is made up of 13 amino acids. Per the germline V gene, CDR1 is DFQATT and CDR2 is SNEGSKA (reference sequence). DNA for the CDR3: TGCAGTGCTTTAAGACAGGGTATTTACGAGCAGTACTTC. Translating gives CSALRQGIYEQYF.

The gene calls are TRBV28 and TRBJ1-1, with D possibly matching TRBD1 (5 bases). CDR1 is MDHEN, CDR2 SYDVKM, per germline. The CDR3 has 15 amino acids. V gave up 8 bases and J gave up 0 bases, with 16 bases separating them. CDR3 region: CASASHRMMNTEAFF. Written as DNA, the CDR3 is TGTGCCAGCGCATCTCACAGGATGATGAACACTGAAGCTTTCTTT.

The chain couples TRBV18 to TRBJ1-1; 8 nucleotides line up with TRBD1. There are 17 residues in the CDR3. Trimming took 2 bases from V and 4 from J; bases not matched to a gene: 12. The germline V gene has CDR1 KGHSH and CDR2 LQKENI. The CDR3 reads CASSPLGAGGGGTEAFF. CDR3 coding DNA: TGTGCCAGCTCACCATTGGGGGCAGGGGGCGGTGGCACTGAAGCTTTCTTT.

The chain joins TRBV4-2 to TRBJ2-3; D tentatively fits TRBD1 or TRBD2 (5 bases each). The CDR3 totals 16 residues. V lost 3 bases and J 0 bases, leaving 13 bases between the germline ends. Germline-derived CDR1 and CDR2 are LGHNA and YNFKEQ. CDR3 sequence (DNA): TGTGCCAGCAGCCACCAGCGGTGGGGGAGCACAGATACGCAGTATTTT. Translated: CASSHQRWGSTDTQYF.

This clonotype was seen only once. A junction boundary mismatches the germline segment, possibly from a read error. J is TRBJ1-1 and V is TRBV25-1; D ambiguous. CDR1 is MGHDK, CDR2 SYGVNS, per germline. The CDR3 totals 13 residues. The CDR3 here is CVSSYGLNTEAFF. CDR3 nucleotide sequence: TGTGTCAGCTCCTACGGCCTGAACACTGAAGCTTTCTTT. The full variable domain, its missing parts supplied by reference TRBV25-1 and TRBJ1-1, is EADIYQTPRYLVIGTGKKITLECSQTMGHDKMYWYQQDPGMELHLIHYSYGVNSTEKGDLSSESTVSRIRTEHFPLTLESARPSHTSQYLCVSSYGLNTEAFFGQGTRLTVV.

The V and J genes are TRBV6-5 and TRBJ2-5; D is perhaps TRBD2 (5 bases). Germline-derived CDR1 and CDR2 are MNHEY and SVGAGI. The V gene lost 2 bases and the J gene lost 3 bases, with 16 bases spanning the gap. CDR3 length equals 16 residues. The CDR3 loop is CASSYHRRGNKETQYF. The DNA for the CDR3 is TGTGCCAGCAGTTACCACCGCAGAGGGAATAAAGAGACCCAGTACTTC.

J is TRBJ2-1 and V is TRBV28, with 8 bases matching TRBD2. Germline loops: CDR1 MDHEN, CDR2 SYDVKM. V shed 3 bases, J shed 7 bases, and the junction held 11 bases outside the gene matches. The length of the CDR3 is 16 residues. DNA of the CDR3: TGTGCCAGCAGTTTTGGAGTCGGGAGGGCCAGTAATGAGCAGTTCTTC. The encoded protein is CASSFGVGRASNEQFF.

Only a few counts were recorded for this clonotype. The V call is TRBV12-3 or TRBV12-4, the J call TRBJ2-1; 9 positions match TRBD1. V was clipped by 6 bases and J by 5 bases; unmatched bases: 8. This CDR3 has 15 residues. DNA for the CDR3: TGTGCCAGCAGCCCCGGGACAGGGTCCGACAATGAGCAGTTCTTC. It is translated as CASSPGTGSDNEQFF.

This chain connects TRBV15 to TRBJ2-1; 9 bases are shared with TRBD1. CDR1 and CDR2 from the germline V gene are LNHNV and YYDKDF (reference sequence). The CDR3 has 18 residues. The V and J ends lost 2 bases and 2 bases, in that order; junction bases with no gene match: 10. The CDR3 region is CATSRWPGQGPTYNEQFF. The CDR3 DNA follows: TGTGCCACCAGCAGATGGCCTGGACAGGGGCCCACCTACAATGAGCAGTTCTTC.

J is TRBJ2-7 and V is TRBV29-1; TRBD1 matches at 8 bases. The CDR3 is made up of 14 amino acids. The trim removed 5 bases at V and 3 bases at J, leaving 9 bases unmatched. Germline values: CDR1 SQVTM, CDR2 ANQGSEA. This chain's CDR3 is CSVYLGTGGYEQYF. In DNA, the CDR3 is TGCAGCGTTTATTTGGGAACAGGGGGCTACGAGCAGTACTTC.

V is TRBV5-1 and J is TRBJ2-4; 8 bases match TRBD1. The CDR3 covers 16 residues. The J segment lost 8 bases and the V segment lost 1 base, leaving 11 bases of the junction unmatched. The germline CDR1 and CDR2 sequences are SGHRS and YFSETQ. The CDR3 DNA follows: TGCGCCAGCAGCTTGAACGGGGACAGGTGGAGTGACATTCAGTACTTC. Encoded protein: CASSLNGDRWSDIQYF.

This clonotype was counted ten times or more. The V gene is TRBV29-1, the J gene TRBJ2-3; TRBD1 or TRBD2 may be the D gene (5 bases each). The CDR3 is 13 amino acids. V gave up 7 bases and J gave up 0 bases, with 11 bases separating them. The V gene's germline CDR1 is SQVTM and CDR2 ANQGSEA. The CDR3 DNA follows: TGCAGCGCCGGGGCAGAAAGCACAGATACGCAGTATTTT. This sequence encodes CSAGAESTDTQYF.

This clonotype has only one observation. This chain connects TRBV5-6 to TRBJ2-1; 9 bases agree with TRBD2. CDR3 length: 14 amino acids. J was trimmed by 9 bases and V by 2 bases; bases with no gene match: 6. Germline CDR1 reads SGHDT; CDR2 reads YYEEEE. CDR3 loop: CASSLAGGPPEQFF. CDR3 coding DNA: TGTGCCAGCAGCTTAGCGGGAGGCCCCCCTGAGCAGTTCTTC. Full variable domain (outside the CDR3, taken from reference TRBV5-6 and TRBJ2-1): DAGVTQSPTHLIKTRGQQVTLRCSPKSGHDTVSWYQQALGQGPQFIFQYYEEEERQRGNFPDRFSGHQFPNYSSELNVNALLLGDSALYLCASSLAGGPPEQFFGPGTRLTVL.

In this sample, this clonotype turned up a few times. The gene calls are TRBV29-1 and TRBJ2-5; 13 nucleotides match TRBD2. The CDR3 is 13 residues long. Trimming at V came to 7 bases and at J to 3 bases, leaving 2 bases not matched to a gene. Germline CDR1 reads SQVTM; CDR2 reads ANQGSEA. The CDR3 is CSAGTSGKETQYF. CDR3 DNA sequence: TGCAGCGCTGGGACTAGCGGGAAAGAGACCCAGTACTTC. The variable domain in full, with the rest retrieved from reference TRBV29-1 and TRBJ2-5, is SAVISQKPSRDICQRGTSLTIQCQVDSQVTMMFWYRQQPGQSLTLIATANQGSEATYESGFVIDKFPISRPNLTFSTLTVSNMSPEDSSIYLCSAGTSGKETQYFGPGTRLLVL.

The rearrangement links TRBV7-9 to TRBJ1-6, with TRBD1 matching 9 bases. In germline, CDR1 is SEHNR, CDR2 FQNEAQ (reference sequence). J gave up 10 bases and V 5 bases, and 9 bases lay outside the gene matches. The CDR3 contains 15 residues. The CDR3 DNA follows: TGTGCCAGCAGCGGGGCCGGGACAGGGTGGTCACCCCTCCACTTT. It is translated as CASSGAGTGWSPLHF.